This T cell receptor (beta chain) stems from a study of vaccination effects on CD4 cells after COVID-19. Sequencing followed a ViraFEST assay step that expanded antigen-specific CD4+ T cells with viral peptide pools. Scientists isolated CD4+ T cells after a roughly 9-day culture period ended. Two doses of BNT162b2 or mRNA-1273 vaccine were administered to participants. Generated by immunoSEQ multiplex PCR, the TCRdb table keeps only in-frame clones and is missing some. The sample lists tens of thousands of clones, about 80% seen once, with 0.95% to 1.5% in the top ten. About this clone: Its antigen is as yet unknown.

This TCR was sampled from a human donor who received a COVID-19 vaccine. This sample comprised CD4+ T cells from PBMCs cultured with HCoV-229E spike peptides, obtained after COVID-19 vaccination.

The CDR3 region has the DNA TGCAGCGTTGAAGATACCGAGCGGGGAAGGACGGCCAAAAACATTCAGTACTTC. Its protein product is CSVEDTERGRTAKNIQYF. This rearrangement joins TRBV29-1 to TRBJ2-4; 7 bases are a match to TRBD2. Germline CDR1 reads SQVTM; CDR2 reads ANQGSEA. The J segment lost 1 base and the V segment lost 0 bases, leaving 12 bases of the junction unmatched. This CDR3 contains 18 residues.